These T cell receptor beta chains were read from a single sample in a study of cytomegalovirus exposure and HLA in healthy donors. Sequenced by immunoSEQ multiplex PCR; TCRdb stores in-frame clones only, minus some. The sample shows about 90,000 clones, 65% to 80% of them seen only once. Sequencing was carried out using PBMCs. The receptors were gathered from a woman between 45 and 65 years old in good health and CMV-seropositive. Each CDR3 is given with its conserved first and last residue. A D gene is named only where the DNA matches it firmly. The size of a clone is reported for some rows only, either as once, few or many, or as a class for expanded clones.

d_gene,j_gene,v_gene,abundance,CDR3nt,CDR3aa
TRBD2,TRBJ2-3,TRBV4-1,once,TGCGCCAGCAGCCAAGGGAGGGGAGTAGCGGGACGTACAAGTAATACAGATACGCAGTATTTT,CASSQGRGVAGRTSNTDTQYF
TRBD2,TRBJ2-7,TRBV28,-,TGTGCCAGCAGCTTTATAGCGGGAGGGCCTCGGCAGGACTTC,CASSFIAGGPRQDF
-,TRBJ2-3,TRBV27,-,TGTGCCAGCAGTTTTCGACAGCGGGCCACAGATACGCAGTATTTT,CASSFRQRATDTQYF
TRBD1,TRBJ2-3,TRBV4-1,-,TGCGCCAGCAGCGGCCGGGACAGGCTCACAGATACGCAGTATTTT,CASSGRDRLTDTQYF
-,TRBJ1-2,TRBV5-1,-,TGCGCCAGCAGCTTGTCGGGCAGGGGAGGGGATGGCTACACCTTC,CASSLSGRGGDGYTF
TRBD1,TRBJ1-4,TRBV7-9,-,TGTGCCAGCAGCTACACAGGGGGAGGTAAACTGTTTTTT,CASSYTGGGKLFF
TRBD2,TRBJ2-3,TRBV7-3,-,TGTGCCAGCAGCCCCACTAGCGGGAGAGGAGATACGCAGTATTTT,CASSPTSGRGDTQYF
-,TRBJ2-1,TRBV9,-,TGTGCCAGCAGCGTGAGAGGGAACTCCTACAATGAGCAGTTCTTC,CASSVRGNSYNEQFF
TRBD1,TRBJ1-2,TRBV28,few,TGTGCGAGCACATGGACAGGGGCGGGTTTTTATGGCTACACCTTC,CASTWTGAGFYGYTF
-,TRBJ2-5,TRBV2,few,TGTGCCAGCAGTGTGGGTTGGGGGCGGGAGACCCAGTACTTC,CASSVGWGRETQYF
TRBD2,TRBJ2-1,TRBV28,-,TGTGCCAGCAGTTTATCCACTAGCGGGCTTTACAATGAGCAGTTCTTC,CASSLSTSGLYNEQFF
TRBD2,TRBJ2-5,TRBV27,-,TGTGCCAGCACCCTTCGGGGGGGAGGGGGTGAGGGGACCCAGTACTTC,CASTLRGGGGEGTQYF
TRBD1,TRBJ1-2,TRBV27,-,TGTGCCAGCAGTCGGGGACAGGTCCCTAACTATGGCTACACCTTC,CASSRGQVPNYGYTF
-,TRBJ1-2,TRBV7-9,-,TGTGCCAGCGGCGAAGAGGCCTATGGCTACACCTTC,CASGEEAYGYTF
TRBD2,TRBJ2-7,TRBV11-1,-,TGTGCCAGCAGCCAACGGGACTATATTGACGAGCAGTACTTC,CASSQRDYIDEQYF
TRBD2,TRBJ2-5,TRBV9,-,TGTGCCAGCAGCCCCACTAGCGGGAGGGCCGGGGAGACCCAGTACTTC,CASSPTSGRAGETQYF
-,TRBJ2-3,TRBV5-1,-,TGCGCCAGCAGCTTGGACTCTAGCACAGATACGCAGTATTTT,CASSLDSSTDTQYF
-,TRBJ2-4,TRBV15,-,TGTGCCACCAGCAGAGATCTTTTGGGGCCATTTACAGGGCTCATTCAGTACTTC,CATSRDLLGPFTGLIQYF
TRBD1,TRBJ2-5,TRBV19,-,TGTGCCAGTAGTGTCGACAGGGGGGAGACCCAGTACTTC,CASSVDRGETQYF
TRBD1,TRBJ2-7,TRBV5-6,-,TGTGCCAGCAGCACCCGGGACAGATTCTCCTACGAGCAGTACTTC,CASSTRDRFSYEQYF
-,TRBJ2-2,TRBV14,-,TGTGCCAGCAGCCAAGGGCGGGGCGGGGAGCTGTTTTTT,CASSQGRGGELFF
-,TRBJ1-1,TRBV28,-,TGTGCCAGCAGTTTCCCAGATAACACTGAAGCTTTCTTT,CASSFPDNTEAFF
-,TRBJ1-1,TRBV6-4,-,TGTGCCAGCAGTGACAGCGCGATGAACACTGAAGCTTTCTTT,CASSDSAMNTEAFF
-,TRBJ2-3,TRBV2,few,TGTGCCAGCAGTAACAGGGGGGGAGGCACAGATACGCAGTATTTT,CASSNRGGGTDTQYF
TRBD2,TRBJ2-5,TRBV6-6,-,TGTGCCAGCAGTTACACCGCTAGCGGGAGTTGGGAGACCCAGTACTTC,CASSYTASGSWETQYF
TRBD2,TRBJ2-3,TRBV6-6,-,TGTGCCAGCAGTTTGGGACTAGCGGGGGATACGCAGTATTTT,CASSLGLAGDTQYF
TRBD1,TRBJ1-2,TRBV4-3,-,TGCGCCAGCAGCCCAGGGACAGGGACCTATGGCTACACCTTC,CASSPGTGTYGYTF
TRBD2,TRBJ2-3,TRBV11-3,-,TGTGCCAGCAGCCCTCTCCGGGGGGCAGATACGCAGTATTTT,CASSPLRGADTQYF
TRBD1,TRBJ2-7,TRBV4-3,-,TGCGCCAGCAGCAACAGGGGTTTGACCCCCTACGAGCAGTACTTC,CASSNRGLTPYEQYF
-,TRBJ2-7,TRBV6-5,-,TGTGCCAGCAGTATGGAGTCCTACGAGCAGTACTTC,CASSMESYEQYF
TRBD1,TRBJ2-7,TRBV7-2,many,TGTGCCAGCAGCACTCGACAGGGGTCCTACGAGCAGTACTTC,CASSTRQGSYEQYF
-,TRBJ1-4,TRBV19,-,TGTGCCAGTAGTATATCGTCCGGTTGGGGCGAAAAACTGTTTTTT,CASSISSGWGEKLFF
-,TRBJ1-4,TRBV28,once,TGTGCCAGCAGTTTATTAGGGGCTAAACTGTTTTTT,CASSLLGAKLFF
-,TRBJ2-7,TRBV10-1,-,TGCGCCAGCAGTGGTCAGGGGACCGGCGAGCAGTACTTC,CASSGQGTGEQYF